Below are 22 T cell receptor beta chains sequenced from a single sample in a study of cytomegalovirus exposure and HLA in healthy donors. The assay was immunoSEQ multiplex PCR, and TCRdb's table has in-frame clones only and misses some. The data contain under 200,000 clones, nearly 90% of them singletons. Sequencing was carried out using PBMCs. The source is a woman aged 18-29 years in good health and CMV-seropositive.

V and J are TRBV23-1 and TRBJ1-3; D is ambiguous. TRBV23-1 qualifies as an ORF whose function is uncertain. CDR3 length equals 16 residues. V shed 3 bases and J shed 1 base, with 13 bases lying between them. The DNA of the CDR3 is TGCGCCAGCAGTCACCTTTCGACAAGTTCTGGAAACACCATATATTTT. This sequence encodes CASSHLSTSSGNTIYF.

The chain has TRBV4-2 and TRBJ2-1; no reliable D call. The germline V gene has CDR1 LGHNA and CDR2 YNFKEQ. This CDR3 has 13 amino acids. The germline V and J ends were trimmed by 4 bases and 3 bases, with 7 bases remaining between them. The CDR3: CASSRLLYNEQFF. The CDR3 region has the DNA TGTGCCAGCAGCCGACTCCTCTACAATGAGCAGTTCTTC.

This chain uses TRBV10-3 with TRBJ2-6; 7 nucleotides agree with TRBD1. CDR3 length: 15 residues. V shed 10 bases and J 3 bases; nucleotides not matched to a gene: 9. Germline V gene lookup returns CDR1 ENHRY and CDR2 SYGVKD. The CDR3 loop reads CATGQDFNGANVLTF. Here the CDR3 DNA reads TGTGCCACAGGACAGGATTTCAATGGGGCCAACGTCCTGACTTTC.

The chain employs TRBV5-3 and TRBJ2-1; 14 bases align to TRBD2. TRBV5-3 is sorted into the ORF group, with uncertain function. The CDR3 runs to 19 residues. V gave up 5 bases and J gave up 4 bases; unmatched junction bases: 14. The CDR3 protein is CARRSTSGRASSIYNEQFF. The CDR3 region has the DNA TGTGCCAGAAGGTCGACTAGCGGGAGGGCCTCTTCTATATACAATGAGCAGTTCTTC.

This chain joins TRBV7-8 and TRBJ1-1; 7 nucleotides line up with TRBD1. CDR3 length: 12 residues. Germline CDR1 and CDR2: SGHVS and FQNEAQ. Trimming cost V 5 bases and J 7 bases; bases outside gene matches: 4. The CDR3 DNA follows: TGTGCCAGCAGCAAGGGGGCTGGTGAAGCTTTCTTT. Its protein product is CASSKGAGEAFF.

This chain connects TRBV6-5 to TRBJ2-3, with 15 bases lining up with TRBD2. The CDR3 extends over 15 amino acids. V dropped 4 bases and J dropped 7; count of bases not matched to a gene: 3. The germline CDR1 and CDR2 sequences are MNHEY and SVGAGI. The CDR3 nucleotides are TGTGCCAGCAGTTCCGGGACTAGCGGGAGGAATACGCAGTATTTT. It translates to CASSSGTSGRNTQYF.

J is TRBJ2-1 and V is TRBV27; D unclear. The CDR3 has 11 residues. The V gene lost 9 bases and the J gene lost 5 bases, with 8 bases spanning the gap. Germline CDR1 reads MNHEY; CDR2 reads SMNVEV (reference sequence). Here the CDR3 DNA reads TGTGCCAGTGGGCCTCACAATGAGCAGTTCTTC. Encoded protein: CASGPHNEQFF.

V usage is TRBV19 and J usage is TRBJ2-3; no firm D call. The CDR3 contains 13 residues. Trimming took off 3 bases at V and 6 bases at J, with 10 bases between the two ends. Germline V gene data show CDR1 as LNHDA and CDR2 as SQIVND (reference sequence). CDR3 protein: CASSIRLGDTQYF. In nucleotides, the CDR3 is TGTGCCAGTAGTATCCGACTTGGGGATACGCAGTATTTT. Complete variable domain (other parts from reference TRBV19 and TRBJ2-3): DGGITQSPKYLFRKEGQNVTLSCEQNLNHDAMYWYRQDPGQGLRLIYYSQIVNDFQKGDIAEGYSVSREKKESFPLTVTSAQKNPTAFYLCASSIRLGDTQYFGPGTRLTVL.

CDR3 sequence (DNA): TGTGCCAGCTCACCCGGACAGGGACATGGCTACACCTTC. Amino acids: CASSPGQGHGYTF. This chain uses TRBV18 with TRBJ1-2, with 8 bases matching TRBD1. Germline-derived CDR1 and CDR2 are KGHSH and LQKENI. V gave up 3 bases and J gave up 6 bases; unmatched junction bases: 3. The CDR3 is made up of 13 amino acids. Based on the CDR3 plus reference TRBV18 and TRBJ1-2, the full variable domain is NAGVMQNPRHLVRRRGQEARLRCSPMKGHSHVYWYRQLPEEGLKFMVYLQKENIIDESGMPKERFSAEFPKEGPSILRIQQVVRGDSAAYFCASSPGQGHGYTFGSGTRLTVV.

The chain is built from TRBV28 and TRBJ1-2, with a weak D call TRBD1 (6 bases). The CDR3 contains 15 residues. CDR1 is MDHEN and CDR2 is SYDVKM in the germline V gene. The V gene lost 4 bases and the J gene lost 7 bases, with 19 bases spanning the gap. The CDR3 DNA follows: TGTGCCAGCAGTTCCACCCAGGGGCCCCGGGGTGGCTACACCTTC. Protein product: CASSSTQGPRGGYTF.

The rearrangement links TRBV29-1 to TRBJ2-7; 14 positions agree with TRBD2. The V and J ends lost 4 bases and 13 bases, in that order; junction bases with no gene match: 12. This CDR3 region has 14 residues. Per the germline V gene, CDR1 is SQVTM and CDR2 is ANQGSEA. CDR3 region: CSVALRLAGGPFYF. CDR3 nucleotides: TGCAGCGTTGCTCTCCGACTAGCGGGAGGGCCATTTTACTTC.

The chain employs TRBV30 and TRBJ2-7; 10 bases are shared with TRBD2. The CDR3 contains 16 residues. J was trimmed by 5 bases and V by 6 bases; bases with no gene match: 16. CDR1 is GTSNPN and CDR2 is SVGIG in the germline V gene (reference sequence). The CDR3 region has the DNA TGTGCCTGTTCTCGTTTTCGAGCGGGAGGGCCCCACGAGCAGTACTTC. Protein sequence: CACSRFRAGGPHEQYF.

This clone was detected only once. The chain employs TRBV29-1 and TRBJ2-3, with 8 bases lining up with TRBD2. Germline V gene sequence: CDR1 SQVTM, CDR2 ANQGSEA. The length of the CDR3 is 16 residues. J was trimmed by 6 bases and V by 5 bases; bases with no gene match: 16. The CDR3 region has the DNA TGCAGCGTTTGCTTACCCAGCGGGAGATCCACCGATACGCAGTATTTT. It translates to CSVCLPSGRSTDTQYF.

This rearrangement joins TRBV4-3 to TRBJ1-4; D possibly corresponds to TRBD1 (5 bases). The length of the CDR3 is 15 residues. Germline CDR1 and CDR2: LGHNA and YSLEER. V gave up 0 bases and J gave up 8 bases, with 13 bases separating them. The DNA of the CDR3 is TGCGCCAGCAGCCAAGAAGGCAGGGCTGGAGAAAAACTGTTTTTT. Amino acid sequence: CASSQEGRAGEKLFF.

The chain combines TRBV4-3 with TRBJ2-7, with TRBD2 identical over 9 bases. Losses at the gene ends were 1 base for V and 0 bases for J; bases not matched to a gene: 10. The length of the CDR3 is 18 residues. The germline V gene has CDR1 LGHNA and CDR2 YSLEER. CDR3 region: CASSQGASGTISSYEQYF. The CDR3 coding sequence is TGCGCCAGCAGCCAAGGGGCTAGCGGGACTATCAGCTCCTACGAGCAGTACTTC.

The chain combines TRBV9 with TRBJ2-1; unclear D gene. V was shortened by 3 bases and J by 10 bases, with 17 bases between the two germline ends. Germline values: CDR1 SGDLS, CDR2 YYNGEE. The CDR3 totals 14 residues. DNA of the CDR3: TGTGCCAGCAGCGAGGAGCGCCCGGCGAAGGAGCAGTTCTTC. Protein sequence: CASSEERPAKEQFF. Variable domain in full (rest from reference TRBV9 and TRBJ2-1): DSGVTQTPKHLITATGQRVTLRCSPRSGDLSVYWYQQSLDQGLQFLIQYYNGEERAKGNILERFSAQQFPDLHSELNLSSLELGDSALYFCASSEERPAKEQFFGPGTRLTVL.

The chain couples TRBV2 to TRBJ2-3; 8 bases are shared with TRBD2. The ends lost 8 bases at V and 2 bases at J; junction bases unmatched: 6. The CDR3 runs to 14 residues. Per germline, CDR1 SNHLY and CDR2 FYNNEI. This chain's CDR3 is CASLGGRPTDTQYF. The DNA for the CDR3 is TGTGCCAGCCTGGGCGGGAGGCCCACAGATACGCAGTATTTT. The full variable domain, rest sourced from reference TRBV2 and TRBJ2-3, is EPEVTQTPSHQVTQMGQEVILRCVPISNHLYFYWYRQILGQKVEFLVSFYNNEISEKSEIFDDQFSVERPDGSNFTLKIRSTKLEDSAMYFCASLGGRPTDTQYFGPGTRLTVL.

This chain uses TRBV19 with TRBJ2-2; 8 bases align to TRBD2. V lost 3 bases and J lost 7; bases outside the gene matches: 10. The CDR3 sequence is 16 residues long. Germline CDR1 is LNHDA and CDR2 is SQIVND (reference sequence). The CDR3 DNA follows: TGTGCCAGTAGTATCGGGGCGGGAGGTGGTGTCGGGGAGCTGTTTTTT. Translating it yields CASSIGAGGGVGELFF.

The V call is TRBV2, the J call TRBJ2-7, with a tentative D call TRBD1 (5 bases). Germline CDR1 and CDR2: SNHLY and FYNNEI. The CDR3 is 11 amino acids. Trimming pared 8 bases from V and 2 bases from J, leaving 7 bases between. CDR3 DNA: TGTGCCAGCCAGGGAACCTACGAGCAGTACTTC. Protein product: CASQGTYEQYF. The complete variable domain, with remaining parts taken from reference TRBV2 and TRBJ2-7, reads EPEVTQTPSHQVTQMGQEVILRCVPISNHLYFYWYRQILGQKVEFLVSFYNNEISEKSEIFDDQFSVERPDGSNFTLKIRSTKLEDSAMYFCASQGTYEQYFGPGTRLTVT.

This sequence joins TRBV5-1 and TRBJ2-5, with 8 bases identical to TRBD2. Losses at the gene ends were 1 base for V and 5 bases for J; bases not matched to a gene: 7. The CDR3 is 15 residues long. CDR1 SGHRS and CDR2 YFSETQ come from the germline V gene. This CDR3 reads CASSLSGSDWETQYF. CDR3 sequence (DNA): TGCGCCAGCAGCTTGAGCGGGAGTGATTGGGAGACCCAGTACTTC. The whole variable domain, remainder taken from reference TRBV5-1 and TRBJ2-5, is KAGVTQTPRYLIKTRGQQVTLSCSPISGHRSVSWYQQTPGQGLQFLFEYFSETQRNKGNFPGRFSGRQFSNSRSEMNVSTLELGDSALYLCASSLSGSDWETQYFGPGTRLLVL.

The CDR3 loop reads CASRAEGTSPYEQYF. CDR3 DNA sequence: TGTGCCAGCAGGGCTGAAGGGACTAGCCCCTACGAGCAGTACTTC. The chain recombines TRBV5-6 with TRBJ2-7; 9 nucleotides align to TRBD2. This CDR3 region has 15 residues. Germline assignment: CDR1 SGHDT and CDR2 YYEEEE. The ends lost 5 bases at V and 2 bases at J; junction bases unmatched: 8.

The rearrangement links TRBV28 to TRBJ1-1, with a tentative D call TRBD1 (6 bases). The V end was cut by 6 bases, the J end by 5 bases, with 22 bases between. This CDR3 contains 16 residues. The germline V gene has CDR1 MDHEN and CDR2 SYDVKM. CDR3 bases: TGTGCCAGCAGAAAAGGGCCCAGGGGAGGGGGGACTGAAGCTTTCTTT. This codes for CASRKGPRGGGTEAFF.